This T cell receptor beta chain was profiled in a study of cytomegalovirus exposure and HLA in healthy donors. Note on this clone: The target antigen is unknown.

Germline-derived CDR1 and CDR2 are KGHSH and LQKENI. J gave up 4 bases and V 2 bases, and 2 bases lay outside the gene matches. CDR3 length: 13 amino acids. With 60 Vbeta and 13 Jbeta primers, the PCR was carried out. Sequenced by immunoSEQ multiplex PCR; TCRdb stores in-frame clones only, minus some. The repertoire consists of some 140,000 clones, with about three quarters occurring once and the leading ten covering roughly 1.2%. Points from the study as a whole: Most subjects' HLA-A and HLA-B alleles were reportedly predicted from TCR beta sequences. With DRB1 most and HLA-C fewest, TCR association rates differed between HLA loci in a later analysis.

The receptor was isolated from a male donor in good health and CMV-seropositive. The rearrangement joins TRBV18 to TRBJ2-7; TRBD1 matches 7 bases. The material sequenced was PBMCs. In DNA form, the CDR3 reads TGTGCCAGCTCACCAAGCAGGGGGTACGAGCAGTACTTC. Its translation: CASSPSRGYEQYF.